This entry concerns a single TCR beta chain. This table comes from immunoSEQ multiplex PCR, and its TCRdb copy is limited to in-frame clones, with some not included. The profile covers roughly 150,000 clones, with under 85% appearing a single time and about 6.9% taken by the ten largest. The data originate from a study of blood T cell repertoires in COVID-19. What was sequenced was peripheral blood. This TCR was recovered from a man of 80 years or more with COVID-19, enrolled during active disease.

CDR3 region: CASTEGHARGNQPQHF. CDR3 coding DNA: TGTGCCAGTACCGAGGGACACGCTCGGGGCAATCAGCCCCAGCATTTT. The rearrangement joins TRBV19 to TRBJ1-5; TRBD1 might be the D (6 bases). V lost 7 bases and J 2 bases, leaving 18 bases between the germline ends. This CDR3 spans 16 amino acids. Germline values: CDR1 LNHDA, CDR2 SQIVND (reference sequence).